Sequencing of this T cell receptor beta chain was carried out in a study of blood T cell repertoires in COVID-19. For the study at large: From the United States, Italy and Spain came samples of acute and convalescent COVID-19. T cells, B-cell-depleted T cells, or PBMCs provided the cDNA or gDNA that served as material.

The CDR3 length is 15 residues. Looked up from germline, CDR1 is SGHTA and CDR2 is FQGNSA. The junction had 2 bases not matched to a gene; V was cut back by 1 base and J by 0 bases. Authors' data handling: Counts of nucleated cells, estimated from reference gene primer amplification, were obtained. Some clones are missing from TCRdb's copy, which holds only in-frame ones; the method was immunoSEQ multiplex PCR. Clone size and the V and J calls come from that table; the DNA yielded D and trimming. Among 150,000 to 200,000 clones listed, over 70% were seen once. This receptor was identified in a woman in her seventies who had recovered from COVID-19. Source material: peripheral blood. V is TRBV7-2 and J is TRBJ1-1; 7 bases map to TRBD1. CDR3 coding DNA: TGTGCCAGCAGCTTAGGGGGACAGATGAACACTGAAGCTTTCTTT. Its protein is CASSLGGQMNTEAFF.